A selection of T cell receptor beta chains follows, all from one sample in a study of CD8 T cells in Susac syndrome. One entry per CDR3 protein, called by TCRdb with MiXCR from the immunoSEQ multiplex PCR reads. The data show 2,000 to 3,000 distinct CDR3 sequences, roughly 69% seen once. The sample consisted of CD8+ TEMRA cells from PBMCs. These receptors were taken from a human donor with Susac syndrome. CDR3s include the opening cysteine and the closing phenylalanine or tryptophan. Each record gives: D gene, clone size, J gene, V gene, CDR3 protein, CDR3 DNA. The D gene is left open where the match is weak. Size is omitted from some rows. Given values are once, few, many or a class for expanded clones.

d_gene: .; abundance: .; j_gene: TRBJ2-5; v_gene: TRBV9; CDR3aa: CASSAGWWDSGQETQYF; CDR3nt: TGTGCCAGCAGCGCGGGGTGGTGGGATAGCGGCCAAGAGACCCAGTACTTC
d_gene: .; abundance: .; j_gene: TRBJ2-3; v_gene: TRBV6-1; CDR3aa: CASMGGRNTQYF; CDR3nt: TGTGCCAGCATGGGGGGGCGGAATACGCAGTATTTT
d_gene: .; abundance: .; j_gene: TRBJ1-2; v_gene: TRBV9; CDR3aa: CASSVPPGGVGYTF; CDR3nt: TGTGCCAGCAGCGTACCACCGGGAGGAGTCGGCTACACCTTC
d_gene: .; abundance: .; j_gene: TRBJ2-5; v_gene: TRBV7-8; CDR3aa: CASSPQGGWRETQYF; CDR3nt: TGTGCCAGCAGTCCCCAAGGGGGATGGAGGGAGACCCAGTACTTC
d_gene: .; abundance: few; j_gene: TRBJ2-7; v_gene: TRBV5-1; CDR3aa: CASSLGDESIRAYEQYF; CDR3nt: TGCGCCAGCAGCCTCGGGGACGAATCGATTAGGGCCTACGAGCAGTACTTC
d_gene: .; abundance: .; j_gene: TRBJ2-7; v_gene: TRBV6-5; CDR3aa: CASSYDNYEQYF; CDR3nt: TGTGCCAGCAGTTACGACAACTACGAGCAGTACTTC
d_gene: .; abundance: .; j_gene: TRBJ1-4; v_gene: TRBV28; CDR3aa: CASSFLAANEKLFF; CDR3nt: TGTGCCAGCAGTTTTCTGGCGGCTAATGAAAAACTGTTTTTT
d_gene: .; abundance: few; j_gene: TRBJ2-5; v_gene: TRBV6-2/TRBV6-3; CDR3aa: CASSYWGSAEETQYF; CDR3nt: TGTGCCAGCAGTTACTGGGGGTCCGCGGAAGAGACCCAGTACTTC
d_gene: TRBD2; abundance: few; j_gene: TRBJ2-1; v_gene: TRBV6-5; CDR3aa: CASSKLADSYNEQFF; CDR3nt: TGTGCCAGCAGCAAACTAGCGGACTCCTACAATGAGCAGTTCTTC
d_gene: TRBD1; abundance: large; j_gene: TRBJ1-1; v_gene: TRBV5-8; CDR3aa: CASSPDRANTEAFF; CDR3nt: TGTGCCAGCAGCCCTGACAGGGCGAACACTGAAGCTTTCTTT
d_gene: .; abundance: .; j_gene: TRBJ2-3; v_gene: TRBV27; CDR3aa: CASSLSPQGGDTQYF; CDR3nt: TGTGCCAGCAGTTTATCTCCCCAGGGGGGAGATACGCAGTATTTT
d_gene: .; abundance: .; j_gene: TRBJ1-3; v_gene: TRBV11-2; CDR3aa: CASSSSPSSGNTIYF; CDR3nt: TGTGCCAGCAGCTCCTCCCCATCCTCTGGAAACACCATATATTTT
d_gene: TRBD2; abundance: .; j_gene: TRBJ2-7; v_gene: TRBV27; CDR3aa: CASSLFLAGGYEQYF; CDR3nt: TGTGCCAGCAGTTTATTCCTAGCGGGGGGCTACGAGCAGTACTTC
d_gene: .; abundance: .; j_gene: TRBJ2-3; v_gene: TRBV28; CDR3aa: CASRVQGWRVTDTQYF; CDR3nt: TGTGCCAGCAGGGTACAGGGGTGGAGGGTCACAGATACGCAGTATTTT
d_gene: .; abundance: .; j_gene: TRBJ2-1; v_gene: TRBV12-3/TRBV12-4; CDR3aa: CASSLEFSTDEQFF; CDR3nt: TGTGCCAGCAGTCTCGAATTTAGTACCGATGAGCAGTTCTTC
d_gene: TRBD2; abundance: .; j_gene: TRBJ2-2; v_gene: TRBV6-5; CDR3aa: CASSYSQTSGIYTGELFF; CDR3nt: TGTGCCAGCAGTTACTCTCAGACTAGCGGGATCTACACCGGGGAGCTGTTTTTT
d_gene: .; abundance: .; j_gene: TRBJ1-5; v_gene: TRBV5-6; CDR3aa: CASSSSGRHRSNQPQHF; CDR3nt: TGTGCCAGCAGCTCGTCCGGGAGACACCGGAGCAATCAGCCCCAGCATTTT
d_gene: .; abundance: .; j_gene: TRBJ2-5; v_gene: TRBV27; CDR3aa: CASSLLKGGWETQYF; CDR3nt: TGTGCCAGCAGTTTACTAAAGGGGGGTTGGGAGACCCAGTACTTC
d_gene: .; abundance: large; j_gene: TRBJ2-5; v_gene: TRBV6-5; CDR3aa: CASSYSGTVQETQYF; CDR3nt: TGTGCCAGCAGTTACTCCGGGACGGTTCAAGAGACCCAGTACTTC
d_gene: .; abundance: .; j_gene: TRBJ1-3; v_gene: TRBV3-1; CDR3aa: CASSQDVVPSGNTIYF; CDR3nt: TGTGCCAGCAGCCAAGATGTAGTTCCCTCTGGAAACACCATATATTTT
d_gene: .; abundance: .; j_gene: TRBJ1-2; v_gene: TRBV9; CDR3aa: CASSVFAWGVGPYGYTF; CDR3nt: TGTGCCAGCAGCGTATTCGCATGGGGGGTGGGCCCCTATGGCTACACCTTC
d_gene: TRBD1; abundance: .; j_gene: TRBJ2-2; v_gene: TRBV20-1; CDR3aa: CSATDTGTDSGELFF; CDR3nt: TGCAGTGCTACCGATACCGGGACAGATTCCGGGGAGCTGTTTTTT
d_gene: TRBD2; abundance: once; j_gene: TRBJ2-3; v_gene: TRBV4-1; CDR3aa: CASSQEAGVTDTQYF; CDR3nt: TGCGCCAGCAGCCAAGAGGCGGGAGTAACAGATACGCAGTATTTT
d_gene: TRBD2; abundance: .; j_gene: TRBJ2-5; v_gene: TRBV28; CDR3aa: CASSGTGRGMWETQYF; CDR3nt: TGTGCCAGCAGTGGGACCGGGAGGGGGATGTGGGAGACCCAGTACTTC
d_gene: .; abundance: .; j_gene: TRBJ2-6; v_gene: TRBV13; CDR3aa: CASSLGPFEAGANVLTF; CDR3nt: TGTGCCAGCAGCTTAGGTCCCTTTGAGGCTGGGGCCAACGTCCTGACTTTC
d_gene: .; abundance: .; j_gene: TRBJ1-5; v_gene: TRBV19; CDR3aa: CASRKLRNNLAPQHF; CDR3nt: TGTGCCAGTAGAAAGCTACGGAACAATCTGGCGCCCCAGCATTTT
d_gene: .; abundance: .; j_gene: TRBJ2-5; v_gene: TRBV2; CDR3aa: CASSEGGSGETQYF; CDR3nt: TGTGCCAGCAGTGAGGGGGGCTCAGGAGAGACCCAGTACTTC
d_gene: TRBD1; abundance: .; j_gene: TRBJ2-3; v_gene: TRBV12-3/TRBV12-4; CDR3aa: CASSPGTGSTDTQYF; CDR3nt: TGTGCCAGCAGCCCCGGGACAGGATCCACAGATACGCAGTATTTT
d_gene: .; abundance: .; j_gene: TRBJ1-2; v_gene: TRBV7-3; CDR3aa: CASSFGGVDGYTF; CDR3nt: TGTGCCAGCAGCTTCGGGGGGGTGGATGGCTACACCTTC
d_gene: TRBD2; abundance: .; j_gene: TRBJ2-3; v_gene: TRBV13; CDR3aa: CASSQGGGWVTPSTDTQYF; CDR3nt: TGTGCCAGCAGCCAAGGCGGGGGGTGGGTTACACCTAGCACAGATACGCAGTATTTT
d_gene: TRBD2; abundance: large; j_gene: TRBJ2-7; v_gene: TRBV2; CDR3aa: CASSPTSGSSYEQYF; CDR3nt: TGTGCCAGCAGTCCGACTAGCGGGAGCTCCTACGAGCAGTACTTC
d_gene: TRBD2; abundance: .; j_gene: TRBJ2-5; v_gene: TRBV7-3; CDR3aa: CASSLTGTRGETQYF; CDR3nt: TGTGCCAGCAGCTTAACGGGGACTAGAGGGGAGACCCAGTACTTC
d_gene: .; abundance: .; j_gene: TRBJ2-1; v_gene: TRBV7-6; CDR3aa: CASSFFWPSVYNEQFF; CDR3nt: TGTGCCAGCAGCTTTTTCTGGCCCTCCGTCTACAATGAGCAGTTCTTC
d_gene: .; abundance: .; j_gene: TRBJ2-2; v_gene: TRBV5-1; CDR3aa: CASSLAVESNTGELFF; CDR3nt: TGCGCCAGCAGCTTGGCGGTGGAATCGAACACCGGGGAGCTGTTTTTT
d_gene: .; abundance: once; j_gene: TRBJ1-4; v_gene: TRBV2; CDR3aa: CASSEGGEIEKLFF; CDR3nt: TGTGCCAGCAGTGAAGGGGGCGAAATTGAAAAACTGTTTTTT
d_gene: TRBD1; abundance: .; j_gene: TRBJ2-3; v_gene: TRBV4-1; CDR3aa: CASSQEGQGASTDTQYF; CDR3nt: TGCGCCAGCAGCCAAGAGGGGCAGGGGGCTAGCACAGATACGCAGTATTTT
d_gene: TRBD2; abundance: .; j_gene: TRBJ2-7; v_gene: TRBV27; CDR3aa: CATSPTSASYEQYF; CDR3nt: TGTGCCACCTCCCCAACTAGCGCATCCTACGAGCAGTACTTC
d_gene: .; abundance: .; j_gene: TRBJ1-3; v_gene: TRBV28; CDR3aa: CASSFDGVRGNTIYF; CDR3nt: TGTGCCAGCAGTTTTGACGGGGTTAGAGGAAACACCATATATTTT
d_gene: .; abundance: .; j_gene: TRBJ2-7; v_gene: TRBV13; CDR3aa: CASSFLPPTAPYEQYF; CDR3nt: TGTGCCAGCAGCTTCCTCCCCCCGACAGCGCCTTACGAGCAGTACTTC
d_gene: .; abundance: large; j_gene: TRBJ2-3; v_gene: TRBV6-1; CDR3aa: CASSLGSRTDTQYF; CDR3nt: TGTGCCAGCAGTCTCGGAAGTCGCACAGATACGCAGTATTTT
d_gene: TRBD2; abundance: .; j_gene: TRBJ2-3; v_gene: TRBV9; CDR3aa: CASSASGADTQYF; CDR3nt: TGTGCCAGCAGCGCTAGCGGAGCAGATACGCAGTATTTT